Each of the 3 T cell receptor beta chains below was sequenced from the same sample in a study of shared clonotypes between healthy human individuals. TCRdb's copy holds only in-frame clones and misses some; the assay was immunoSEQ multiplex PCR. The sample holds about 480,000 clones, 60% to 85% seen once. Sequencing was done on a sample of PBMCs. Receptors originate from a woman aged 40 to 50 in good health. Some clones in this sample may be carry-over from other donors' samples.

Here the CDR3 reads CAWSGGVGTGGNEQFF. The CDR3 nucleotides read TGTGCCTGGAGTGGAGGTGTAGGAACAGGGGGCAATGAGCAGTTCTTC. The chain is built from TRBV30 and TRBJ2-1, with 8 bases matching TRBD1. V was pared by 1 base and J by 6 bases, with 11 bases of the junction left unmatched. Looked up from germline, CDR1 is GTSNPN and CDR2 is SVGIG (reference sequence). CDR3 length equals 16 residues. Full variable domain (missing parts from reference TRBV30 and TRBJ2-1): SQTIHQWPATLVQPVGSPLSLECTVEGTSNPNLYWYRQAAGRGLQLLFYSVGIGQISSEVPQNLSASRPQDRQFILSSKKLLLSDSGFYLCAWSGGVGTGGNEQFFGPGTRLTVL.

The chain couples TRBV18 to TRBJ2-6; 7 positions agree with TRBD1. Germline lookup yields CDR1 KGHSH and CDR2 LQKENI. The CDR3 sequence is 16 residues long. Trimming cost V 3 bases and J 2 bases; bases outside gene matches: 4. In DNA, the CDR3 is TGTGCCAGCTCACCTCAACAGGGGCCTGGGGCCAACGTCCTGACTTTC. It yields the protein CASSPQQGPGANVLTF.

The CDR3 is CASSIGLAGSNEQFF. The CDR3 DNA sequence: TGCGCCAGCAGTATCGGACTAGCGGGATCCAATGAGCAGTTCTTC. This rearrangement joins TRBV10-2 to TRBJ2-1; 12 bases agree with TRBD2. The CDR3 sequence is 15 residues long. Germline lookup yields CDR1 WSHSY and CDR2 SAAADI. V dropped 5 bases and J dropped 6; count of bases not matched to a gene: 5.